The source of this T cell receptor beta chain is a study of CXCR3-negative and CXCR3-positive naive CD8 T cells. Libraries were UMI-labeled 5' RACE TRB cDNA. Reanalyzing the 5' RACE reads, TCRdb keeps one entry per CDR3 protein, without DNA. This sample lists 130,000 to 150,000 distinct CDR3 sequences; its ten largest clones have 0.25% to 0.3%. A word on this clonotype: No antigen is known for it.

Sorts that each held 280,000 or so cells were run in triplicate for every CD8+ T cell subset. General observations from the study: Hydrophobicity was higher for TRB CDR3s found in CXCR3-positive naive cells than in CXCR3-negative naive cells. Naive subsets displayed similar surface CD5, and TCR strength was inferred from TRB CDR3 properties.

This CDR3 spans 16 amino acids. CDR1 MDHEN and CDR2 SYDVKM come from the germline V gene. The rearrangement uses TRBV28 and TRBJ1-5; TCRdb reports TRBD1, a call that lacks DNA to check it against. The source of this sequence is a human donor in good health. Some clones in this sample may be carry-over from other donors' samples. The sample taken for sequencing was naive CXCR3+ CD8+ T cells from blood. Subset specified: CD45RO-CCR7+CD27+CD95- naive CD8+ T cells expressing CXCR3 (TNR3+). CDR3 amino acids: CASSLGQGNSNQPKHF.